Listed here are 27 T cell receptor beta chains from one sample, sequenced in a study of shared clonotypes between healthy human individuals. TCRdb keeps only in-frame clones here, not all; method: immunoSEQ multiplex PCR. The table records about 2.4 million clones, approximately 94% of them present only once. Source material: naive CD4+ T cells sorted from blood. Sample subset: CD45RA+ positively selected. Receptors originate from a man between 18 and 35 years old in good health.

The CDR3 is CASRQGPSGNTIYF. The CDR3 DNA sequence: TGTGCCAGTAGACAGGGCCCCTCTGGAAACACCATATATTTT. The gene calls are TRBV7-9 and TRBJ1-3, with TRBD1 identical over 7 bases. The CDR3 covers 14 residues. The V and J ends lost 9 bases and 0 bases, in that order; junction bases with no gene match: 5. CDR1 SEHNR and CDR2 FQNEAQ come from the germline V gene (reference sequence).

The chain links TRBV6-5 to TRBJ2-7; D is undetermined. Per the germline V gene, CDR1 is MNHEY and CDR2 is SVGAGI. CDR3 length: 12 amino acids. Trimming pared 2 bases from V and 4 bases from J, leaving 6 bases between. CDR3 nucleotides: TGTGCCAGCAGTTACGAGGCATACGAGCAGTACTTC. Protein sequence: CASSYEAYEQYF.

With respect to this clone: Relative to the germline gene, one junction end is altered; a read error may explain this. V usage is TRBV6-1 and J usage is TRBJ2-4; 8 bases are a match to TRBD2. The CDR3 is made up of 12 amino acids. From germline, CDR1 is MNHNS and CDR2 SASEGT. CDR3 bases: TGTGCCAGCGCCTATGGGGTGGGACTAGAGCACTTC. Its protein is CASAYGVGLEHF.

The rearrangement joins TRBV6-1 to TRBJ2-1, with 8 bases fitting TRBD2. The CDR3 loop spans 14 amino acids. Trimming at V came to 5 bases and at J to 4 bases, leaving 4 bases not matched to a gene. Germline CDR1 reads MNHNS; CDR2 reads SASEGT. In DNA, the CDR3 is TGTGCCAGCAGTCAACTAGCGGTATACAATGAGCAGTTCTTC. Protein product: CASSQLAVYNEQFF.

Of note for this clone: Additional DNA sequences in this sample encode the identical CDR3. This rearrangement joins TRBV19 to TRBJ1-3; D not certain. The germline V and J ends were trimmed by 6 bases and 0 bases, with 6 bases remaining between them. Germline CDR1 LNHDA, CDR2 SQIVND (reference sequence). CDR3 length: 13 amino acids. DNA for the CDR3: TGTGCCAGTAGAATGGGCTCTGGAAACACCATATATTTT. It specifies CASRMGSGNTIYF.

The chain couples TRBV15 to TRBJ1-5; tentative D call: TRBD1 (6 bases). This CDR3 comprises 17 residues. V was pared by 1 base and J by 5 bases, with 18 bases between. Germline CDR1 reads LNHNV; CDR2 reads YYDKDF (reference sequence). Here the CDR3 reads CATSRGSGGPSDQPQHF. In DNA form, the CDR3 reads TGTGCCACCAGCAGAGGTTCTGGGGGCCCGTCTGATCAGCCCCAGCATTTT.

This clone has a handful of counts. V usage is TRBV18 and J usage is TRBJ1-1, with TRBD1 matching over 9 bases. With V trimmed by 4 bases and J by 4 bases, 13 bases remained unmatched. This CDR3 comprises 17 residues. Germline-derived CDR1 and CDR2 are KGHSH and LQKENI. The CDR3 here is CASSQTPGQGSGTEAFF. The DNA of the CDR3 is TGTGCCAGCTCACAGACTCCGGGACAGGGCTCGGGCACTGAAGCTTTCTTT. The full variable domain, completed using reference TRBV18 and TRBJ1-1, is NAGVMQNPRHLVRRRGQEARLRCSPMKGHSHVYWYRQLPEEGLKFMVYLQKENIIDESGMPKERFSAEFPKEGPSILRIQQVVRGDSAAYFCASSQTPGQGSGTEAFFGQGTRLTVV.

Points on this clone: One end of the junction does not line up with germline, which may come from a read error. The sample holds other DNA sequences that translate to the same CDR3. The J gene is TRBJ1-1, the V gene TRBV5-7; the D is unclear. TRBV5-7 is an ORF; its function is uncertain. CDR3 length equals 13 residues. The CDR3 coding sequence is TGTGCCAGCAGCGTTGGGAGAGTACGGTTCTGGCTCTTT. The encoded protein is CASSVGRVRFWLF.

The CDR3 sequence is CASSLAAGSSYTF. The DNA for the CDR3 is TGTGCCAGCAGCTTAGCGGCAGGGTCAAGCTACACCTTC. The chain combines TRBV11-2 with TRBJ1-2, with a possible D match to TRBD1 (5 bases). Germline CDR1 SGHAT, CDR2 FQNNGV. Trimming cost V 1 base and J 9 bases, with 12 bases left between them. CDR3 length equals 13 residues.

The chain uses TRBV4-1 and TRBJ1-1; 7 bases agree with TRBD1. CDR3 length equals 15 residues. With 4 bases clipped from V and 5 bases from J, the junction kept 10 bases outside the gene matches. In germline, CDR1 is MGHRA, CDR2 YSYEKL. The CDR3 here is CASSLIMQGETEAFF. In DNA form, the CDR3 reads TGCGCCAGCAGCCTAATAATGCAGGGGGAGACTGAAGCTTTCTTT.

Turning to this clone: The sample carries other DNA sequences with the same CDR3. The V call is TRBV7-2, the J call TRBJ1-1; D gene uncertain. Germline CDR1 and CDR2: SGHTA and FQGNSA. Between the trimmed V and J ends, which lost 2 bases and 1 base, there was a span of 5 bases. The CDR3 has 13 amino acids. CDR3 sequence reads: CASSLRRNTEAFF. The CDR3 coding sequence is TGTGCCAGCAGCTTAAGACGGAACACTGAAGCTTTCTTT.

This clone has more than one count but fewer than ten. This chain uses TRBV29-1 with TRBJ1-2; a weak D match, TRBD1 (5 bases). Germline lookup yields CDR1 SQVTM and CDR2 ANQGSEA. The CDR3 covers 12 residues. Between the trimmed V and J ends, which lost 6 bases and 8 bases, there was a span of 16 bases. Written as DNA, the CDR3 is TGCAGCGTGGGGACGGTGGGGTTAGGCTACACCTTC. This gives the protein CSVGTVGLGYTF.

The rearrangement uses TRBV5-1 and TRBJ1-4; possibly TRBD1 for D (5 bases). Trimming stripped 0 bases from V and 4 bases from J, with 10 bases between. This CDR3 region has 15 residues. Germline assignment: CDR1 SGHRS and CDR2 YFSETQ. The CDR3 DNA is TGCGCCAGCAGCTTGGTCTCAGGGAATAATGAAAAACTGTTTTTT. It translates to CASSLVSGNNEKLFF.

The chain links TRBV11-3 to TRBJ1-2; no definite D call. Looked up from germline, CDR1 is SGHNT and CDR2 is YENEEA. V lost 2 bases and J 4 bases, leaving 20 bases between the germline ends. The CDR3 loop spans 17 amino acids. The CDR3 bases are TGTGCCAGCAGCTTACGAAATCGCCGGACGGGAAGCTATGGCTACACCTTC. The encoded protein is CASSLRNRRTGSYGYTF.

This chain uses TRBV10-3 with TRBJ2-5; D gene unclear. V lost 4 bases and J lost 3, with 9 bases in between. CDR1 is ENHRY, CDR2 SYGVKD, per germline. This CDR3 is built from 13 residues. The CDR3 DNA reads TGTGCCATCAGTGTCAACGCAAAAGAGACCCAGTACTTC. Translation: CAISVNAKETQYF.

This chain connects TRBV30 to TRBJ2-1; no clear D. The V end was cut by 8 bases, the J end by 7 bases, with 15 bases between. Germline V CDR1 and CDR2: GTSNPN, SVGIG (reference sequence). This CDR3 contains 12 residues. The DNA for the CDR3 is TGTGCCGGACGTATGCTGGGGAATGAGCAGTTCTTC. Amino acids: CAGRMLGNEQFF.

The CDR3 sequence is CASSVSGASNSPLHF. CDR3 in DNA: TGTGCCAGCAGCGTATCAGGGGCAAGTAATTCACCCCTCCACTTT. The chain employs TRBV9 and TRBJ1-6; D may be TRBD1 (6 bases). This CDR3 is built from 15 residues. Germline lookup yields CDR1 SGDLS and CDR2 YYNGEE. V lost 1 base to trimming and J lost 6 bases, with 11 bases between them.

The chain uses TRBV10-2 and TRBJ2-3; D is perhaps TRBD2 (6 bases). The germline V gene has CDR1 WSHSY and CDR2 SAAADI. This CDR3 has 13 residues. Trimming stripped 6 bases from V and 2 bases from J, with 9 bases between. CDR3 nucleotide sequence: TGCGCCAGCAGCGGGGGTTACACAGATACGCAGTATTTT. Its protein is CASSGGYTDTQYF.

The CDR3 reads CASSLGLAGTDRYF. The DNA of the CDR3 is TGTGCCAGCAGCTTAGGACTAGCGGGGACGGATCGGTACTTC. V and J are TRBV7-2 and TRBJ2-5; 11 bases are shared with TRBD2. The CDR3 is 14 amino acids. Germline V gene sequence: CDR1 SGHTA, CDR2 FQGNSA. With 1 base clipped from V and 13 bases from J, the junction kept 8 bases outside the gene matches.

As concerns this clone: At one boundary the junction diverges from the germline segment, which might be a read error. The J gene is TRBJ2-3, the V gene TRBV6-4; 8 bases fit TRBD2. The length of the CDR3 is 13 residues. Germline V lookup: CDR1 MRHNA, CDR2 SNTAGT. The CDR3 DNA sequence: TGTGCCAGCAGTGCTACCGGGACTAGGCCCTCCCATTTT. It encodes CASSATGTRPSHF.

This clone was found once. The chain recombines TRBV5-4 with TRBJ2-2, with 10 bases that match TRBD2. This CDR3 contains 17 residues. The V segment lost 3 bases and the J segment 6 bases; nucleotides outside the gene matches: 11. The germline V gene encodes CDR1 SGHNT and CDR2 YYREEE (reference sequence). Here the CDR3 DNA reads TGTGCCAGCAGCTCCCCGGGGCTAGCGGGAGTAGCCGGGGAGCTGTTTTTT. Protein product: CASSSPGLAGVAGELFF.

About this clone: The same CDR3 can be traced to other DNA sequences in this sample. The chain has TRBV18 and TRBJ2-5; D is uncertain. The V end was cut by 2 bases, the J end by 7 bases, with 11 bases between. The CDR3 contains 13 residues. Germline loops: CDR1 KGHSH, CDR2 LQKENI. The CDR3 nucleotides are TGTGCCAGCTCACCATCCGGTCTGGGGACCCAGTACTTC. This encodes CASSPSGLGTQYF.

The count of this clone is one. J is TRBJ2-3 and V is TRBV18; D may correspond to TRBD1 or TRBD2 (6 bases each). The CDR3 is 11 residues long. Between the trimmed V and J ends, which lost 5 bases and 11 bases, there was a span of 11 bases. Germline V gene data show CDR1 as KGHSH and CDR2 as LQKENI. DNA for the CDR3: TGTGCCAGCTCAGAAGGAGGGGGGCAGTATTTT. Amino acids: CASSEGGGQYF.

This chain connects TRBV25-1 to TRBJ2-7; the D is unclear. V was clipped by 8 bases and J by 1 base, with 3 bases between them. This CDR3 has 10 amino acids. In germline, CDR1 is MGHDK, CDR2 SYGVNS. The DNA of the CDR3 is TGTGCCAGCCTATCCTACGAGCAGTACTTC. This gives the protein CASLSYEQYF.

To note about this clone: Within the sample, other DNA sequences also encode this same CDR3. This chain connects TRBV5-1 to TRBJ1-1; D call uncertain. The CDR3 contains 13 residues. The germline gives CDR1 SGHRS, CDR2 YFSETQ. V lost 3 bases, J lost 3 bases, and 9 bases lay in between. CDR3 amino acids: CASSWGGDTEAFF. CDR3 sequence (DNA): TGCGCCAGCAGCTGGGGAGGAGACACTGAAGCTTTCTTT. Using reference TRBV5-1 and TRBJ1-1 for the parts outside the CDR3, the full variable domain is KAGVTQTPRYLIKTRGQQVTLSCSPISGHRSVSWYQQTPGQGLQFLFEYFSETQRNKGNFPGRFSGRQFSNSRSEMNVSTLELGDSALYLCASSWGGDTEAFFGQGTRLTVV.

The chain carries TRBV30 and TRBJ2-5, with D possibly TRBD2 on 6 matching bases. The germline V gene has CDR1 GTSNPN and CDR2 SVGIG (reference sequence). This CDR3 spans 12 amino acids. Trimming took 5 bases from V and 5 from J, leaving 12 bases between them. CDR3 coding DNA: TGTGCCTGGGCCCCCGGAGGGGAGACCCAGTACTTC. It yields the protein CAWAPGGETQYF.

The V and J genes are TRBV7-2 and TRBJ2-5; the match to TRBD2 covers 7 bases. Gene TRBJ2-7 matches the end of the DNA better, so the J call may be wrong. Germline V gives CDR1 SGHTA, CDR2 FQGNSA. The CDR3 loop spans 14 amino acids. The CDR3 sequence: CASSLGLASYEQYF. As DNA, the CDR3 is TGTGCCAGCAGCTTAGGACTAGCCTCCTACGAGCAGTACTTC.